What follows are 10 T cell receptor beta chains derived from one specimen sequenced in a study of T cell repertoires in cytomegalovirus infection. These receptors lack a known antigen. One entry per CDR3 protein results from TCRdb running MiXCR on the reads. The profile covers about 830,000 distinct CDR3 sequences, with 32% appearing a single time and around 12% taken by the ten largest. Sequences were derived from cultured CD8+ T cells from PBMCs, sampled from culture after CMV antigen stimulation. The receptors come from a human donor in good health (CMV status not recorded). Some clones in this sample may be carry-over from other donors' samples.

The chain joins TRBV5-4 to TRBJ2-7; D unclear. Trimming pared 0 bases from V and 3 bases from J, leaving 13 bases between. The CDR3 loop spans 15 amino acids. Germline V gene sequence: CDR1 SGHNT, CDR2 YYREEE (reference sequence). CDR3 residues: CASSLDRSVFYEQYF. The CDR3 DNA reads TGTGCCAGCAGCTTGGATAGGTCCGTATTCTACGAGCAGTACTTC.

The chain has TRBV12-3 or TRBV12-4 and TRBJ1-2; the D is unclear. Trimming removed 2 bases at V and 7 bases at J, with 14 bases between. The CDR3 length is 14 residues. The CDR3, as DNA: TGTGCCAGCAGTTTATCTCACCGAGTCTTTGGCTACACCTTC. Translated, it gives CASSLSHRVFGYTF.

This clonotype was detected ten times or more. J is TRBJ1-3 and V is TRBV7-2; 7 bases are a match to TRBD1. The trim removed 5 bases at V and 0 bases at J, leaving 4 bases unmatched. CDR1 is SGHTA, CDR2 FQGNSA, per germline. The length of the CDR3 is 15 residues. The CDR3 sequence: CASSPRGLSGNTIYF. Written as DNA, the CDR3 is TGTGCCAGCAGCCCTAGGGGGCTCTCTGGAAACACCATATATTTT.

This clonotype was detected only a few times. The chain employs TRBV27 and TRBJ2-3; D remains ambiguous. Germline V gives CDR1 MNHEY, CDR2 SMNVEV (reference sequence). CDR3 length equals 12 residues. Trimming took 8 bases from V and 7 from J, leaving 13 bases between them. The chain's CDR3 is CASRPNVYTQYF. CDR3 bases: TGTGCCAGCCGTCCCAATGTATATACGCAGTATTTT.

V usage is TRBV6-2 or TRBV6-3 and J usage is TRBJ1-1; tentatively, D is TRBD1 (6 bases). Germline V lookup: CDR1 MNHEY, CDR2 SVGEGT. V was shortened by 6 bases and J by 4 bases, with 18 bases between the two germline ends. The CDR3 runs 15 residues. The DNA of the CDR3 is TGTGCCAGCAGATACGACAATACAGGGCTCACTGAAGCTTTCTTT. Translation: CASRYDNTGLTEAFF.

The V and J genes are TRBV7-9 and TRBJ1-4; the D gene is possibly TRBD1 (5 bases). The CDR3 extends over 15 amino acids. CDR1 SEHNR and CDR2 FQNEAQ come from the germline V gene (reference sequence). V lost 5 bases and J 5 bases, leaving 15 bases between the germline ends. CDR3: CASSLSGGENEKLFF. The DNA of the CDR3 is TGTGCCAGCAGCCTATCGGGGGGGGAAAATGAAAAACTGTTTTTT.

The rearrangement uses TRBV7-4 and TRBJ2-7, with D possibly being TRBD1 (5 bases). The germline CDR1 and CDR2 sequences are SGHVT and SQSDAQ. Deletions cut 5 bases from V and 2 bases from J, with 10 bases between. The CDR3 length is 13 residues. This CDR3 is CASSGPDTYEQYV. In nucleotides, the CDR3 is TGTGCCAGCAGCGGCCCGGACACCTACGAGCAGTACGTC.

This clonotype appeared once. The rearrangement joins TRBV6-1 to TRBJ1-2; D may be TRBD1 (5 bases). This CDR3 is 14 amino acids long. Per the germline V gene, CDR1 is MNHNS and CDR2 is SASEGT. The V and J ends lost 0 bases and 3 bases respectively, with 8 bases between them. The DNA of the CDR3 is TGTGCCAGCAGTGAAGCCGTGGGGGACTATGGCTACACCTTC. Protein product: CASSEAVGDYGYTF.

This chain links TRBV29-1 with TRBJ1-1; D unclear. With 7 bases removed from V and 4 bases from J, the gap between germline ends came to 13 bases. This CDR3 spans 12 amino acids. Germline V gene data show CDR1 as SQVTM and CDR2 as ANQGSEA. CDR3 residues: CSEVGIGTEAFF. DNA for the CDR3: TGCAGCGAAGTGGGAATCGGCACTGAAGCTTTCTTT.

This chain joins TRBV10-3 and TRBJ2-5; D not resolved. The germline gives CDR1 ENHRY, CDR2 SYGVKD. Trimming removed 5 bases at V and 7 bases at J, with 17 bases between. This CDR3 has 14 residues. Written as DNA, the CDR3 is TGTGCCATCAGTAGCAGCGAAATCATGGGGACCCAGTACTTC. Protein sequence: CAISSSEIMGTQYF.